This TCR beta chain originates from a study of cytomegalovirus exposure and HLA in healthy donors. Study-wide findings and caveats: Apart from CMV serostatus, no immune exposure information was available. Follow-up analysis later connected one missense variant in DCLRE1C with trimming of TCR beta V- and J-genes. Highly shared sequence variants in one cluster were likely a sequencing artifact.

Details on this clone: Its specificity is not known.

Primers: 60 Vbeta forward and 13 Jbeta reverse. Original processing methods: Roughly 11 million of the about 80 million unique TCR beta chains counted in a later analysis were shared. Measured with immunoSEQ multiplex PCR; TCRdb has only the in-frame clones, and not every one. The V and J calls and clone size were taken over from that table, and D and trimming were inferred from the DNA. The top ten hold roughly 3.2% of the sample, which has more than 80,000 clones, around 60% seen once. The source of this sequence is a man aged 60 to 75 in good health and CMV-seronegative. Sequencing was performed on PBMCs.

The CDR3 DNA reads TGTGCCAGCAGCTTGGTAGCGGGGGGCCAAGAGACCCAGTACTTC. This gives the protein CASSLVAGGQETQYF. The gene calls are TRBV7-9 and TRBJ2-5, with 10 bases matching TRBD2. Germline CDR1 and CDR2: SEHNR and FQNEAQ (reference sequence). The V segment lost 3 bases and the J segment 1 base; nucleotides outside the gene matches: 2. The CDR3 spans 15 residues. Full variable domain (missing parts from reference TRBV7-9 and TRBJ2-5): DTGVSQNPRHKITKRGQNVTFRCDPISEHNRLYWYRQTLGQGPEFLTYFQNEAQLEKSRLLSDRFSAERPKGSFSTLEIQRTEQGDSAMYLCASSLVAGGQETQYFGPGTRLLVL.